This T cell receptor beta chain is from a study of blood T cells in healthy people across ages. Study-level results: It was held that diversity estimates obtained from one million T cells represented underestimates.

V was pared by 2 bases and J by 4 bases, with 10 bases of the junction left unmatched. Germline loops: CDR1 MNHEY, CDR2 SMNVEV (reference sequence). The CDR3 is 17 amino acids. Comment on this clonotype: Antigen specificity is unknown.

Together with a sample-barcoded 5' primer, a J-beta primer mix was included in a second PCR lasting about 7 to 11 cycles. TCRdb recomputed calls from the 5' RACE reads with MiXCR, one row per CDR3 protein. In the table there are under 2 million distinct CDR3 sequences, 30% to 40% of which are singletons. Sequenced sample: blood. The gene calls are TRBV27 and TRBJ2-7, with TRBD2 identical over 11 bases. This receptor was identified in a woman under 40 in good health. CDR3 residues: CASSLIPSGGRGYEQYF. DNA for the CDR3: TGTGCCAGCAGTTTAATTCCTAGCGGGGGGCGAGGATACGAGCAGTACTTC.